This T cell receptor beta chain was found in a study of blood T cell repertoires in COVID-19. About the study: Acute and convalescent COVID-19 samples came from the United States, Italy and Spain. T cells, B-cell-depleted T cells, or PBMCs supplied cDNA or gDNA.

Produced via immunoSEQ multiplex PCR; TCRdb's table is partial and in-frame only. There are about 300,000 clones in the sample; roughly four fifths occur only once, and around a tenth lies in the top ten. CDR3 length: 14 amino acids. In germline, CDR1 is LNHDA, CDR2 SQIVND (reference sequence). V shed 8 bases and J shed 3 bases, with 14 bases lying between them. The source is a woman in her forties or fifties who had recovered from COVID-19. The rearrangement joins TRBV19 to TRBJ1-5; D unclear. Sequencing was done on a sample of peripheral blood. CDR3 region: CASRTDGDNQPQHF. As DNA, the CDR3 is TGTGCCAGTCGGACGGACGGGGACAATCAGCCCCAGCATTTT. The complete variable domain, with remaining parts taken from reference TRBV19 and TRBJ1-5, reads DGGITQSPKYLFRKEGQNVTLSCEQNLNHDAMYWYRQDPGQGLRLIYYSQIVNDFQKGDIAEGYSVSREKKESFPLTVTSAQKNPTAFYLCASRTDGDNQPQHFGDGTRLSIL.